The clone carrying this TCR beta chain turned up a few times. Per sample, extraction of total RNA gave at least 5 micrograms in every case. The use of a sample-barcoded 5' primer and a J-beta primer mix characterized a second PCR of roughly 7 to 12 cycles. Every cDNA molecule bore a tag from a template-switch adaptor containing 12 random nucleotides. TCRdb redid the calling of the 5' RACE reads with MiXCR, one entry per CDR3 protein. The sample includes hundreds of thousands of distinct CDR3 sequences, approximately 30% of them seen just once. This entry is derived from a study of blood T cells in healthy people across ages. This TCR derives from an elderly woman in good health. Sequencing was done on a sample of blood.

CDR3 bases: TGTGCCAGCAGCTTGGGGGTCTTTTCCGGGGAGCTGTTTTTT. This gives the protein CASSLGVFSGELFF. The chain links TRBV5-4 to TRBJ2-2; D remains unclear. Trimming took 0 bases from V and 6 from J, leaving 9 bases between them. Germline V gives CDR1 SGHNT, CDR2 YYREEE (reference sequence). The CDR3 loop spans 14 amino acids.